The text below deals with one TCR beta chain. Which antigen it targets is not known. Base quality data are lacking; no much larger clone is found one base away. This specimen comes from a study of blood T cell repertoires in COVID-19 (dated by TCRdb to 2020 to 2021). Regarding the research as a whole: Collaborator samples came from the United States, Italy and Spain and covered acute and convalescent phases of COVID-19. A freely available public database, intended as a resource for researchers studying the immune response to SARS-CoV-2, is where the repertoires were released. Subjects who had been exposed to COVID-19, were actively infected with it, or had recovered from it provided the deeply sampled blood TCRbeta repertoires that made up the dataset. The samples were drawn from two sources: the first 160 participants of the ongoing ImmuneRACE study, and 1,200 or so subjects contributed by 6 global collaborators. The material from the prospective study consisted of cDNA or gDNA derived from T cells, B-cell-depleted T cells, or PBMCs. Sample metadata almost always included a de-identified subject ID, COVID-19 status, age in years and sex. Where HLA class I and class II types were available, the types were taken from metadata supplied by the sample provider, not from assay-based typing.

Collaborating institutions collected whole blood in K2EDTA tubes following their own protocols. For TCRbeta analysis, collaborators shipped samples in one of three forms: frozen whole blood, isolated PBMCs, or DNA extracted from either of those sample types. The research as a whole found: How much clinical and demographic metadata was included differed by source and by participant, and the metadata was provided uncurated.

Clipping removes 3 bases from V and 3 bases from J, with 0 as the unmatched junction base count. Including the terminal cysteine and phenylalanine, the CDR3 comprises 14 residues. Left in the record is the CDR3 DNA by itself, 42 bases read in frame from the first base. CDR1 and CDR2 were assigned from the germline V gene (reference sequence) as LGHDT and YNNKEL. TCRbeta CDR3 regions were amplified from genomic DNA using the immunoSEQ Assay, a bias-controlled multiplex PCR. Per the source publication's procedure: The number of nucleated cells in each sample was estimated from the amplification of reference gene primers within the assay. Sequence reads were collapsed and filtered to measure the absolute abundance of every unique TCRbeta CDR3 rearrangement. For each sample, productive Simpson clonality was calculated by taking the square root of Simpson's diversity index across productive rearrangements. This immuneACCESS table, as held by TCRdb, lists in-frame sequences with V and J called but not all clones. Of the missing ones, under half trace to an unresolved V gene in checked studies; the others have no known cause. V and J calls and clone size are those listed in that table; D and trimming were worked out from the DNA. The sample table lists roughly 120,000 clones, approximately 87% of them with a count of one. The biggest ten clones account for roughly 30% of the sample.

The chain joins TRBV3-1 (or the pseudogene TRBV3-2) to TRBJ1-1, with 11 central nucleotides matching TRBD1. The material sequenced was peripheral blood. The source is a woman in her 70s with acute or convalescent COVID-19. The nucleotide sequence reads TGTGCCAGCAGCCAGGGACAGGGGGACACTGAAGCTTTCTTT. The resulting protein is CASSQGQGDTEAFF.